This TCR beta chain was retrieved from a study of T cell responses to AZD1222 COVID-19 vaccine. Study conclusions and caveats: Repertoire sampling happened only post peak T cell response. Females made up more of the donors, who were largely white British, and clonal diversity may have come out too low. Reportedly, nearly half the spike-specific TCRs target unmutated variant regions.

Germline V gene data show CDR1 as ENHRY and CDR2 as SYGVKD. The V end lost 6 bases, the J end lost 0 bases, and 11 bases lay between the germline ends. The CDR3 has 14 amino acids. The data were produced by immunoSEQ multiplex PCR, yet TCRdb's version contains in-frame clones alone and is incomplete. Of 200,000 to 250,000 clones listed, around 94% were seen once; the top ten hold roughly 1.8%. In regard to this clone: What it recognizes is unknown.

The J gene is TRBJ1-2, the V gene TRBV10-3; possible D gene TRBD1, 5 bases. The sequence was obtained from an adult who received the MenACWY meningococcal vaccine as a control. The starting material was peripheral blood, obtained 28 days after the second dose of the MenACWY control vaccine. Here the CDR3 reads CAIRGGGANYGYTF. The CDR3 DNA follows: TGTGCCATCAGGGGGGGAGGGGCTAACTATGGCTACACCTTC.